The 15 T cell receptor beta chains below come from one sample, sequenced in a study (dated by TCRdb to the mid-2010s). The library was prepared using multiplex PCR. The sample was run on an Ion Torrent PGM. In the approximately 20-patient analysis, TRBV12-4/TRBJ1-2 clonotypes were amplified using adaptor-ligated barcode primers. In-frame beta chains were kept once TCRdb had trimmed the public reads at Q25 with fastp and called clones with MiXCR. Each entry merges the rows of one CDR3 protein and shows their most common DNA and genes. The sample has 420 or so distinct CDR3 sequences on record, roughly 3% of them singletons. Approximately 92% of the sample lies in the top ten. Input material: tumor-infiltrating naive CD4+ T cells sorted from the breast tumor. The meaning of the sample's cell subset or site label: naive CD4+ T cells, CD4+CD45RA+CD25-. Receptor source: a female donor with breast cancer.

This clonotype came up a few times. The chain links TRBV12-3 or TRBV12-4 to TRBJ1-2; unclear D gene. The CDR3 runs 13 residues. Trimming cost V 2 bases and J 2 bases, with 6 bases left between them. The CDR3 here is CASSLRSNYGYTF. The CDR3 DNA is TGTGCCAGCAGTTTAAGGTCGAACTATGGCTACACCTTC.

Many counts were recorded for this clonotype. The CDR3 bases are TGTGCCAGCAGTCGGGACAGAAGCTATGGCTACACCTTC. It yields the protein CASSRDRSYGYTF. The rearrangement uses TRBV12-3 or TRBV12-4 and TRBJ1-2; 7 bases fit TRBD1. V was clipped by 5 bases and J by 4 bases; unmatched bases: 4. The CDR3 contains 13 residues.

At least ten counts were recorded for this clonotype. The chain combines TRBV12-3 or TRBV12-4 with TRBJ1-2; 9 bases fit TRBD1. V shed 5 bases, J shed 4 bases, and the junction held 17 bases outside the gene matches. There are 18 residues in the CDR3. The CDR3 region is CASSDISRDRDSSYGYTF. In nucleotides, the CDR3 is TGTGCCAGCAGTGATATCTCCCGGGACAGGGATTCGTCCTATGGCTACACCTTC.

This clonotype is deemed medium-sized (0.01 to 0.1%). CDR3 sequence reads: CASSRTGTINGYTF. As DNA, the CDR3 is TGTGCCAGCAGCCGGACAGGGACGATAAATGGCTACACCTTC. The chain carries TRBV12-3 or TRBV12-4 and TRBJ1-2; 8 bases are a match to TRBD1. V lost 6 bases, J lost 6 bases, and 9 bases stayed unmatched. CDR3 length equals 14 residues.

This clonotype was counted a few times. V gene TRBV12-3 or TRBV12-4 combines with J gene TRBJ1-2, with TRBD1 as a possible D gene (6 bases). Trimming cost V 3 bases and J 2 bases, with 13 bases left between them. The CDR3 totals 15 residues. The CDR3 DNA reads TGTGCCAGCAGTTTGGGCCTTGGACAGAACTATGGCTACACCTTC. Translation gives CASSLGLGQNYGYTF.

This clonotype was observed a few times. A clone one base away is much larger, so this may be a read error. This chain uses TRBV12-3 or TRBV12-4 with TRBJ1-2, with unresolved D. The CDR3 has 13 amino acids. DNA for the CDR3: TGTACCAGCACCGAACTAGGGTTCTATGGCTACACCTTC. It is translated as CTSTELGFYGYTF.

This clonotype was counted ten times or more. The rearrangement uses TRBV12-3 or TRBV12-4 and TRBJ1-2; D gene uncertain. The V end was cut by 5 bases, the J end by 4 bases, with 14 bases between. CDR3 length equals 14 residues. In DNA form, the CDR3 reads TGTGCCAGCAGTCCAGAAGAGCGAGGCTATGGCTACACCTTC. It encodes CASSPEERGYGYTF.

This clonotype is medium-sized (0.01 to 0.1%) within its sample. The genes are TRBV12-3 or TRBV12-4 and TRBJ1-2, with TRBD1 identical over 8 bases. Trimming cost V 3 bases and J 6 bases; bases outside gene matches: 12. The CDR3 sequence is 16 residues long. As DNA, the CDR3 is TGTGCCAGCAGTTTTGGGGCCAATGACAGGGGAAATGGCTACACCTTC. Its protein product is CASSFGANDRGNGYTF.

This clonotype is judged medium-sized. The DNA of the CDR3 is TGTGCCAGCAGTCCAAGCGACAGCAATAACTATGGCTACACCTTC. Its protein product is CASSPSDSNNYGYTF. The V and J genes are TRBV12-3 or TRBV12-4 and TRBJ1-2; D perhaps matches TRBD1 (5 bases). The CDR3 consists of 15 residues. V lost 5 bases and J 1 base, leaving 14 bases between the germline ends.

This clonotype turned up a few times. The V and J genes are TRBV12-3 or TRBV12-4 and TRBJ1-2, with 8 bases fitting TRBD1. Trimming cost V 8 bases and J 4 bases; bases outside gene matches: 9. This CDR3 region has 14 residues. The CDR3 region is CASHPGQGSYGYTF. The CDR3 DNA sequence: TGTGCCAGCCATCCCGGACAGGGAAGCTATGGCTACACCTTC.

The sample holds a few counts of this clonotype. This chain links TRBV12-3 or TRBV12-4 with TRBJ1-2; D is unresolved. The CDR3 totals 12 residues. Deletions cut 3 bases from V and 7 bases from J, with 9 bases between. CDR3 DNA: TGTGCCAGCAGTTTCCAGTGGGGTGGCTACACCTTC. This gives the protein CASSFQWGGYTF.

This clonotype qualifies as medium-sized. This chain connects TRBV12-3 or TRBV12-4 to TRBJ1-2; D possibly corresponds to TRBD1 (5 bases). V was shortened by 3 bases and J by 0 bases, with 8 bases between the two germline ends. The CDR3 loop spans 14 amino acids. DNA for the CDR3: TGTGCCAGCAGTTTCTCCAGGGCTAACTATGGCTACACCTTC. Translating gives CASSFSRANYGYTF.

This clonotype was picked up many times. The chain combines TRBV12-3 or TRBV12-4 with TRBJ1-2; a possible D gene is TRBD1 (6 bases). V lost 4 bases to trimming and J lost 4 bases, with 10 bases between them. The CDR3 is 13 residues long. In DNA form, the CDR3 reads TGTGCCAGCAGTTCACAGGGCACCTATGGCTACACCTTC. It specifies CASSSQGTYGYTF.

By frequency in the sample, this clonotype is medium-sized. The genes are TRBV12-3 or TRBV12-4 and TRBJ1-2; the D gene is possibly TRBD1 (6 bases). The V end was cut by 4 bases, the J end by 8 bases, with 17 bases between. The CDR3 has 14 residues. CDR3 DNA: TGTGCCAGCAGTTCAGAGACAGGCCTGGAGGGCTACACCTTC. Its translation is CASSSETGLEGYTF.

Judged by abundance, this clonotype is medium-sized. V usage is TRBV12-3 or TRBV12-4 and J usage is TRBJ1-2; 8 nucleotides align to TRBD1. This CDR3 has 14 residues. With V trimmed by 6 bases and J by 8 bases, 11 bases remained unmatched. CDR3 amino acids: CASSYRGQGSGYTF. The CDR3 DNA follows: TGTGCCAGCAGCTATCGCGGACAGGGCTCGGGCTACACCTTC.